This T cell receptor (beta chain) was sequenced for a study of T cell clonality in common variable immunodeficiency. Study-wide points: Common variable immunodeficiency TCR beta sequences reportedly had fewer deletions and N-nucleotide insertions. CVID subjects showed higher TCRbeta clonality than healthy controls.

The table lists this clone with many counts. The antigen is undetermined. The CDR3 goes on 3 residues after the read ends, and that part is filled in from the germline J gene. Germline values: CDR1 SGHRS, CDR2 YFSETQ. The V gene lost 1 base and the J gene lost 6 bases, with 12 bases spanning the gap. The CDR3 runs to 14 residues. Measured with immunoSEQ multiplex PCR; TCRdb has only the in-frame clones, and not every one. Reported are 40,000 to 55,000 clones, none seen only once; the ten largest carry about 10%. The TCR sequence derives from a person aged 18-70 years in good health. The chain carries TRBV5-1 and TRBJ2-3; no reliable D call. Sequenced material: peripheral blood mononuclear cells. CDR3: CASSLNHPRDTQYF. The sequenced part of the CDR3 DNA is TGCGCCAGCAGCTTGAACCACCCCCGGGATACG.